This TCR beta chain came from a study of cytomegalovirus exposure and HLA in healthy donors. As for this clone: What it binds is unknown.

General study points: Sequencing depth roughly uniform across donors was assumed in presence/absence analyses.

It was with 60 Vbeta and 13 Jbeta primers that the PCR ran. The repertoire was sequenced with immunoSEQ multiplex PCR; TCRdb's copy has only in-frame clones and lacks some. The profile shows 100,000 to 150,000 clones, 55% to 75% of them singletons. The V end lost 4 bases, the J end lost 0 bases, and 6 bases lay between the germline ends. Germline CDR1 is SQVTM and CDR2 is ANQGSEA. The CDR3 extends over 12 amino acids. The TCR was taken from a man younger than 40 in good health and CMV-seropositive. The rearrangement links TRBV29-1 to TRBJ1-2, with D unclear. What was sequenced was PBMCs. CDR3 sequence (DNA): TGCAGCGTTGGCGGGGCTAACTATGGCTACACCTTC. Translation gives CSVGGANYGYTF.